Following are 10 T cell receptor beta chains from one sample sequenced in a study of blood T cells in healthy people across ages. The second PCR ran 7 to 11 cycles with a sample-barcoded 5' primer and J-beta primers. TCRdb fed the 5' RACE reads into MiXCR, producing one record per CDR3 protein. The sample contains about 670,000 distinct CDR3 sequences, roughly 43% of which appear only once. What was sequenced was blood. These receptors were collected from a man older than 75 in good health.

The chain combines TRBV7-8 with TRBJ2-1, with unresolved D. The CDR3 contains 14 residues. Germline CDR1 is SGHVS and CDR2 is FQNEAQ. V lost 3 bases and J lost 5, with 11 bases in between. This CDR3 is CASSFGYSNNEQFF. In DNA, the CDR3 is TGTGCCAGCAGCTTCGGTTATTCTAACAATGAGCAGTTCTTC.

This clonotype was observed many times. The chain recombines TRBV5-1 with TRBJ2-7; 8 positions agree with TRBD1. This CDR3 has 14 amino acids. The V gene's germline CDR1 is SGHRS and CDR2 YFSETQ. V dropped 4 bases and J dropped 2; count of bases not matched to a gene: 5. Written as DNA, the CDR3 is TGCGCCAGCAGCCTTGGACAGGGAGCCTACGAGCAGTACTTC. It encodes CASSLGQGAYEQYF.

This sequence joins TRBV9 and TRBJ2-3, with D perhaps matching TRBD2 (5 bases). The germline CDR1 and CDR2 sequences are SGDLS and YYNGEE. The CDR3 covers 13 residues. V lost 1 base, J lost 4 bases, and 7 bases lay in between. The CDR3 here is CASSVLAADTQYF. CDR3 bases: TGTGCCAGCAGCGTACTAGCTGCAGATACGCAGTATTTT. The full variable domain, completed using reference TRBV9 and TRBJ2-3, is DSGVTQTPKHLITATGQRVTLRCSPRSGDLSVYWYQQSLDQGLQFLIQYYNGEERAKGNILERFSAQQFPDLHSELNLSSLELGDSALYFCASSVLAADTQYFGPGTRLTVL.

To note about this clonotype: A read error may explain this, as a much larger clone is one base away. The chain carries TRBV2 and TRBJ2-1; TRBD2 agrees at 8 bases. CDR3 size: 17 residues. Looked up from germline, CDR1 is SNHLY and CDR2 is FYNNEI. V lost 3 bases and J lost 5; bases outside the gene matches: 12. CDR3 loop: CASSESPGRGADNEQFF. DNA for the CDR3: TGTGCCAGCAGTGAGAGTCCGGGGCGGGGGGCCGACAATGAGCAGTTCTTC.

The CDR3 spells CSARGTLRDRGVNEQFF. CDR3 coding DNA: TGCAGTGCTAGAGGAACCTTACGGGACAGGGGAGTGAATGAGCAGTTCTTC. V is TRBV20-1 and J is TRBJ2-1; TRBD1 agrees at 10 bases. V gave up 1 base and J gave up 7 bases; unmatched junction bases: 13. This CDR3 has 17 amino acids. Germline V gene sequence: CDR1 DFQATT, CDR2 SNEGSKA (reference sequence).

V gene TRBV27 combines with J gene TRBJ2-2; D is perhaps TRBD1 or TRBD2 (6 bases each). Germline V gene data show CDR1 as MNHEY and CDR2 as SMNVEV (reference sequence). Trimming pared 6 bases from V and 9 bases from J, leaving 11 bases between. This CDR3 is 12 amino acids long. CDR3 nucleotides: TGTGCCAGCAGCCGTGGGGGGCGGGAGCTGTTTTTT. This codes for CASSRGGRELFF.

This clonotype was counted between two and nine times. The genes are TRBV29-1 and TRBJ2-1; 7 nucleotides line up with TRBD2. The V segment lost 0 bases and the J segment 2 bases; nucleotides outside the gene matches: 10. Germline V CDR1 and CDR2: SQVTM, ANQGSEA. The CDR3 extends over 17 amino acids. The CDR3 DNA reads TGCAGCGTTGAAGATCCGTTTGGGGAGGGGACCTACAATGAGCAGTTCTTC. Translation gives CSVEDPFGEGTYNEQFF.

Only one count was recorded for this clonotype. V and J are TRBV10-1 and TRBJ2-2, with 11 positions matching TRBD2. With V trimmed by 4 bases and J by 8 bases, 9 bases remained unmatched. This CDR3 has 16 residues. Germline V gives CDR1 WNHNN, CDR2 SYGVQD (reference sequence). The CDR3 sequence: CASSAGLAGGQGELFF. CDR3 DNA: TGCGCCAGCAGTGCAGGGCTAGCGGGAGGTCAAGGGGAGCTGTTTTTT.

This rearrangement joins TRBV5-6 to TRBJ2-1; 7 bases align to TRBD1. The V and J ends lost 4 bases and 11 bases, in that order; junction bases with no gene match: 18. Germline CDR1 SGHDT, CDR2 YYEEEE. This CDR3 has 16 amino acids. This CDR3 is CASSRRIWPTGDQQFF. CDR3 sequence (DNA): TGTGCCAGCAGCCGTCGGATATGGCCCACAGGGGATCAGCAGTTCTTC.

This clonotype has only a few counts. V is TRBV6-1 and J is TRBJ2-5, with TRBD1 as a possible D gene (6 bases). CDR3 size: 14 residues. V was trimmed by 2 bases and J by 11 bases, leaving 18 bases between them. Germline CDR1 reads MNHNS; CDR2 reads SASEGT. The CDR3 loop is CASSEQGYFCKQYF. The CDR3 DNA is TGTGCCAGCAGTGAACAGGGGTACTTTTGCAAGCAGTACTTC.